This section outlines one T cell receptor (beta chain) sequence together with its context. This clone was counted once. The target of this receptor is not known. No clone much larger than this one lies a single base away; base qualities are absent. The data derive from a study of blood T cell repertoires in COVID-19 (TCRdb year 2020). Some background on the complete study: The collaborator samples originated in the United States, Italy and Spain and spanned the acute and convalescent phases of COVID-19. The material from the prospective study consisted of cDNA or gDNA derived from T cells, B-cell-depleted T cells, or PBMCs. The sample metadata nearly always contained a de-identified subject ID, COVID-19 status, age in years and sex. The dataset comprised deeply sampled blood TCRbeta repertoires from subjects exposed to, actively infected with, or recovered from COVID-19. Samples came from the ongoing ImmuneRACE study (first 160 participants) plus 1,254 subjects from 6 global collaborators. Where available, HLA class I and class II types were obtained from metadata supplied by the sample provider rather than from assay-based typing. The repertoires were released in a freely available public database meant as a resource for research on the immune response to SARS-CoV-2.

Here is what the overall study found, with its caveats: How much clinical and demographic metadata was included differed by source and by participant, and the metadata was provided uncurated.

The CDR3 measures 15 amino acids from cysteine to phenylalanine. The DNA shown is the 45-base CDR3, in frame from base 1. Trimming costs V 3 bases and J 4 bases, and their ends lie 11 bases apart. As encoded in the germline V gene, CDR1 is KGHDR while CDR2 is SFDVKD. TCRbeta CDR3 regions were amplified from genomic DNA using the immunoSEQ Assay, a bias-controlled multiplex PCR. The authors processed their data as follows. Nucleated cell counts per sample were estimated from amplification of reference gene primers within the assay. To quantify the absolute abundance of each unique TCRbeta CDR3 rearrangement, sequence reads were collapsed and filtered. For each sample, productive Simpson clonality was calculated as the square root of Simpson's diversity index across productive rearrangements. The clones in this table, taken by TCRdb from immuneACCESS, are in-frame only. Not every clone is retained; where verified, under half of the shortfall comes from an unresolved V gene, and the cause of the rest is unknown. The V and J calls and clone size were taken over from that table, and D and trimming were inferred from the DNA. The sample records fewer than 350,000 clones, about 89% of which are singletons. The ten largest account for roughly 5% of the sample.

Whole blood was collected in K2EDTA tubes by collaborating institutions according to the institutions' own protocols. Collaborator samples were shipped for TCRbeta analysis as frozen whole blood, isolated PBMCs, or DNA extracted from either sample type. This TCR was sampled from a man aged 35-49 years with acute or convalescent COVID-19. Sequencing input: peripheral blood. Recombination linked TRBV24-1 to TRBJ2-2; 6 matching bases give a weak D call of TRBD2. The CDR3 amino acid sequence is: CATSDGRRGTGELFF. At the DNA level, the sequence is TGTGCCACCAGTGATGGTAGGCGGGGCACCGGGGAGCTGTTTTTT.